The next 12 T cell receptor beta chains were all read from a single sample in a study of T cell responses to AZD1222 COVID-19 vaccine. Clones were sequenced by immunoSEQ multiplex PCR, and TCRdb holds only the in-frame ones, with some missing. The table has 110,000 to 150,000 clones, 90% to 95% seen once. Sequenced here: peripheral blood, sampled after recovery from COVID-19. The receptor set was obtained from an adult who had recovered from COVID-19.

This sequence joins TRBV19 and TRBJ2-3; 10 bases are a match to TRBD1. The trim removed 6 bases at V and 5 bases at J, leaving 5 bases unmatched. The germline V gene encodes CDR1 LNHDA and CDR2 SQIVND (reference sequence). The CDR3 has 14 amino acids. The DNA for the CDR3 is TGTGCCAGTAGACGCGGACAGGGGGTAGATACGCAGTATTTT. This encodes CASRRGQGVDTQYF.

This clone came up a few times. V usage is TRBV5-4 and J usage is TRBJ2-7, with 8 bases matching TRBD2. CDR1 is SGHNT, CDR2 YYREEE, per germline (reference sequence). The J segment lost 4 bases and the V segment lost 4 bases, leaving 16 bases of the junction unmatched. This CDR3 is 17 amino acids long. The CDR3 DNA is TGTGCCAGCAGCCAAGGCGGGGCCAGCGGGAGATGGTACGAGCAGTACTTC. It codes for CASSQGGASGRWYEQYF. The full variable domain, its missing parts supplied by reference TRBV5-4 and TRBJ2-7, is ETGVTQSPTHLIKTRGQQVTLRCSSQSGHNTVSWYQQALGQGPQFIFQYYREEENGRGNFPPRFSGLQFPNYSSELNVNALELDDSALYLCASSQGGASGRWYEQYFGPGTRLTVT.

The V and J genes are TRBV7-3 and TRBJ2-2; D call uncertain. Trimming shortened V by 1 base and J by 0 bases, and 18 bases separated the two germline ends. Germline V gene data show CDR1 as SGHTA and CDR2 as FQGTGA. The CDR3 is 19 amino acids. The CDR3 loop reads CASSLRARFGDSNTGELFF. The DNA for the CDR3 is TGTGCCAGCAGCTTAAGGGCTCGGTTTGGGGATTCGAACACCGGGGAGCTGTTTTTT.

The chain has TRBV18 and TRBJ2-3; the D gene could be TRBD1 or TRBD2 (5 bases each). The CDR3 sequence is 15 residues long. V was cut by 6 bases and J by 5 bases, with 18 bases left in between. CDR1 is KGHSH and CDR2 is LQKENI in the germline V gene. The CDR3 DNA reads as TGTGCCAGCTCCGAAGGTGCAGGGACGGGAGATACGCAGTATTTT. Translated, it gives CASSEGAGTGDTQYF.

The chain employs TRBV2 and TRBJ1-5; TRBD1 aligns across 7 bases. The trim removed 2 bases at V and 2 bases at J, leaving 12 bases unmatched. Germline CDR1 reads SNHLY; CDR2 reads FYNNEI. This CDR3 region has 18 residues. The CDR3 DNA is TGTGCCAGCAGTGAACGAGTCAGGCTAACAGGGGGCAATCAGCCCCAGCATTTT. Residues: CASSERVRLTGGNQPQHF.

The chain is built from TRBV5-1 and TRBJ2-2; 10 bases align to TRBD1. This CDR3 region has 15 residues. CDR1 and CDR2 from the germline V gene are SGHRS and YFSETQ. V was clipped by 4 bases and J by 5 bases; unmatched bases: 5. DNA of the CDR3: TGCGCCAGCAGCCCAAGGACAGGGGGAACCGGGGAGCTGTTTTTT. Its protein product is CASSPRTGGTGELFF.

The chain is built from TRBV9 and TRBJ2-7; 10 positions match TRBD1. V lost 3 bases to trimming and J lost 2 bases; unmatched junction nucleotides: 5. The CDR3 covers 15 residues. Germline values: CDR1 SGDLS, CDR2 YYNGEE. The CDR3 DNA reads TGTGCCAGCAGCGCCCGGGACAGGGGCCCCTACGAGCAGTACTTC. Translation gives CASSARDRGPYEQYF.

This clone was recorded once. The chain links TRBV10-2 to TRBJ2-3, with D unclear. Germline lookup yields CDR1 WSHSY and CDR2 SAAADI. The CDR3 sequence is 14 residues long. The V and J ends lost 7 bases and 0 bases respectively, with 11 bases between them. The CDR3, as DNA: TGCGCCAGCACCCCGGGTGCTAGCACAGATACGCAGTATTTT. This gives the protein CASTPGASTDTQYF.

CDR3 sequence: CASSQDELILNNEQFF. The CDR3, as DNA: TGCGCCAGCAGCCAAGATGAACTTATTCTGAACAATGAGCAGTTCTTC. The chain has TRBV4-1 and TRBJ2-1; unclear D gene. This CDR3 contains 16 residues. The V gene lost 0 bases and the J gene lost 5 bases, with 14 bases spanning the gap. Germline CDR1 reads MGHRA; CDR2 reads YSYEKL.

V and J are TRBV7-8 and TRBJ2-7; no firm D call. Germline CDR1 SGHVS, CDR2 FQNEAQ. The CDR3 contains 15 residues. Trimming stripped 1 base from V and 3 bases from J, with 13 bases between. The DNA of the CDR3 is TGTGCCAGCAGCTTAGACCTACTGACTCTCTACGAGCAGTACTTC. This gives the protein CASSLDLLTLYEQYF.

This clone has a single count. The chain recombines TRBV10-2 with TRBJ1-2; D unresolved. Deletions cut 2 bases from V and 4 bases from J, with 5 bases between. Germline V gene sequence: CDR1 WSHSY, CDR2 SAAADI. CDR3 length: 12 residues. The CDR3 reads CASSELGYGYTF. The CDR3 DNA sequence: TGCGCCAGCAGTGAGCTCGGCTATGGCTACACCTTC.

The V gene is TRBV6-6, the J gene TRBJ2-3; D uncertain. V was cut by 6 bases and J by 6 bases, with 19 bases left in between. Germline lookup yields CDR1 MNHNY and CDR2 SVGAGI (reference sequence). This CDR3 is built from 15 residues. The CDR3 spells CASSFRHREGDTQYF. The CDR3 region has the DNA TGTGCCAGCAGCTTCCGCCATAGGGAAGGCGATACGCAGTATTTT.